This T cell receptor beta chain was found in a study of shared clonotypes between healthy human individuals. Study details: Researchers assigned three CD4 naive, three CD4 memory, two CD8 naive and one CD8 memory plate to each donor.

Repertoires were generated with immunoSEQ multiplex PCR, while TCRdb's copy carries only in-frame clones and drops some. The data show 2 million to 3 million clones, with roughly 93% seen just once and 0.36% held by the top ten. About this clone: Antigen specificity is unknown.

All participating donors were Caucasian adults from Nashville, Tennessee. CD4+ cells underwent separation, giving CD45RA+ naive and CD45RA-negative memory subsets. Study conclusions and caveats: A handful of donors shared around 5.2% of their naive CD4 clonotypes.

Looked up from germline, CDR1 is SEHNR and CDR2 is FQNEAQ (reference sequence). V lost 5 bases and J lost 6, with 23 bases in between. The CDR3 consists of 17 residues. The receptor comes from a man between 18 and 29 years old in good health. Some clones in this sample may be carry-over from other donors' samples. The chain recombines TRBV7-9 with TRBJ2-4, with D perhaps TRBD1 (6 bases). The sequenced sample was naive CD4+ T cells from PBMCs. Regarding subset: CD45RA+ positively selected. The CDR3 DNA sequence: TGTGCCAGCAGCGCCAACCCGACAGACATAGGGGGAAACATTCAGTACTTC. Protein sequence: CASSANPTDIGGNIQYF.